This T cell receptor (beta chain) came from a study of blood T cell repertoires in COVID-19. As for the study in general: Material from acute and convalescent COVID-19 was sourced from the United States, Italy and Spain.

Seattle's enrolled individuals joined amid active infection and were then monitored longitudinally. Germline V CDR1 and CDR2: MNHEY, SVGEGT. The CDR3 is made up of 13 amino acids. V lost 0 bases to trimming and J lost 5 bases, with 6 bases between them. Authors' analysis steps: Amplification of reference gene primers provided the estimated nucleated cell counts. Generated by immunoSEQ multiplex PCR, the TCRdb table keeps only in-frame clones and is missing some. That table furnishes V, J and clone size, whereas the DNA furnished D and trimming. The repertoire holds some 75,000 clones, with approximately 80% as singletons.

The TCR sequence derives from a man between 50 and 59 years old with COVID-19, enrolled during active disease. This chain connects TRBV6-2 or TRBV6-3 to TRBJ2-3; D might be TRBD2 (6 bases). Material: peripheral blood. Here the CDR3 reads CASSYSGRDTQYF. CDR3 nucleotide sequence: TGTGCCAGCAGTTACTCCGGGAGAGATACGCAGTATTTT.